Sequencing of this TCR beta chain was carried out in a study of T cell changes during pregnancy in multiple sclerosis. The CDR3 contains 14 residues. V gave up 0 bases and J gave up 0 bases, with 7 bases separating them. CDR1 is SGHRS, CDR2 YFSETQ, per germline. Repertoires were generated with immunoSEQ multiplex PCR, while TCRdb's copy carries only in-frame clones and drops some. In the table there are about 26,000 clones, nearly 90% of which are singletons. This clonotype was sampled from a female donor with multiple sclerosis, enrolled in a pregnancy study. The sequencing used CD8+ T cells from peripheral blood mononuclear cells, collected in the second trimester of pregnancy. V usage is TRBV5-1 and J usage is TRBJ2-7; D is uncertain. CDR3 amino acids: CASSLGRSSYEQYF. CDR3 in DNA: TGCGCCAGCAGCTTGGGACGGAGCTCCTACGAGCAGTACTTC.